Listed below are T cell receptor beta chains from one sample, sequenced in a study of blood T cell repertoires in COVID-19. Profiling relied on immunoSEQ multiplex PCR, and the TCRdb table lists in-frame clones only, not all of them. The sample includes 150,000 to 200,000 clones, nearly 90% seen only once; the top ten take 20% to 25%. Sequencing was carried out using peripheral blood. Every receptor here comes from a man in his sixties with active or convalescent COVID-19. Each CDR3 is given with its conserved first and last residue. Each record gives: clone size, CDR3 length, V gene, J gene, D gene, CDR3 protein. D genes are given only for firm matches. Size tells how often a clone was seen (once, few, many) or the class of an expanded clone, and some rows leave it out.

.	14	TRBV6-6	TRBJ2-7	.	CASSYSPGSYEQYF
.	15	TRBV2	TRBJ1-5	TRBD1	CASSEDRVGNQPQHF
.	14	TRBV4-1	TRBJ1-2	TRBD1	CASSPQGVLAGYTF
.	13	TRBV6-5	TRBJ1-2	TRBD1	CASRSGTGGGYTF
.	19	TRBV5-1	TRBJ1-1	.	CASSLAPSAPGTANTEAFF
.	11	TRBV19	TRBJ2-7	TRBD1	CASSGQGEQYF
.	15	TRBV2	TRBJ1-2	TRBD1	CASSEDRGRVYGYTF
.	15	TRBV5-5	TRBJ2-5	TRBD1	CASSFWTGRQETQYF
.	14	TRBV18	TRBJ2-5	TRBD1	CASSASGTVETQYF
few	16	TRBV21-1	TRBJ2-1	.	CASSKAQLAGGRGQFF
.	14	TRBV6-5	TRBJ2-3	TRBD2	CATKGLAYTDTQYF
.	14	TRBV18	TRBJ2-7	TRBD1	CASSRQTGLNEQYF
.	13	TRBV12-3/TRBV12-4	TRBJ1-1	.	CASSSLGGVGAFF
.	11	TRBV5-6	TRBJ2-7	.	CASSSNYEQYF
once	14	TRBV7-6	TRBJ2-5	.	CASSLYQGQETQYF
.	16	TRBV19	TRBJ1-2	TRBD1	CASSDRQGTLNYGYTF
once	14	TRBV11-3	TRBJ2-2	TRBD2	CASSFGLDTGELFF
.	13	TRBV9	TRBJ1-2	.	CASSVDSNYGYTF
.	14	TRBV6-2/TRBV6-3	TRBJ2-5	.	CASSYSSLGETQYF
once	12	TRBV3-1/TRBV3-2	TRBJ2-7	TRBD2	CASSQEGRAQYF
.	13	TRBV6-1	TRBJ1-2	.	CASSEFGDYGYTF
once	17	TRBV9	TRBJ2-3	TRBD1	CASSFRQGPPSTDTQYF
few	14	TRBV6-5	TRBJ1-6	.	CASSPGSYNSPLHF
.	15	TRBV5-4	TRBJ2-2	TRBD2	CASSHGGGDTGELFF
.	16	TRBV3-1/TRBV3-2	TRBJ2-1	TRBD2	CASSHRGGGYYNEQFF
.	14	TRBV10-3	TRBJ2-3	TRBD2	CAIRGLSSTDTQYF
.	13	TRBV29-1	TRBJ2-3	.	CSVRSSVTDTQYF
few	13	TRBV6-5	TRBJ1-2	.	CASRASSTSGYTF
.	13	TRBV5-1	TRBJ1-1	.	CASSLRRDTEAFF
once	19	TRBV11-2	TRBJ2-1	TRBD2	CASSFRAVWAGVLDNEQFF
.	14	TRBV5-5	TRBJ1-6	.	CASSQRDYNSPLHF
.	13	TRBV2	TRBJ1-4	.	CASEAPTNEKLFF
.	14	TRBV4-1	TRBJ1-4	TRBD1	CASSRGQAGEKLFF
.	15	TRBV15	TRBJ1-4	.	CATSTTRGQGGKLFF
.	15	TRBV19	TRBJ2-5	TRBD1	CASSRQGVWQETQYF
.	14	TRBV9	TRBJ1-3	.	CASSVQGTGNTIYF
.	17	TRBV5-1	TRBJ2-3	.	CASSLLGGHFSTDTQYF
.	17	TRBV9	TRBJ2-5	TRBD2	CASSVMGLAGGLETQYF
.	18	TRBV6-1	TRBJ1-5	.	CASSEAVGFWGDNQPQHF
few	15	TRBV6-1	TRBJ2-7	TRBD2	CASSEGASGSYEQYF
.	14	TRBV27	TRBJ2-7	.	CASRETVLRYEQYF
.	17	TRBV7-9	TRBJ1-5	.	CARKGGGRRGFNQPQHF
few	12	TRBV24-1	TRBJ2-5	TRBD1	CATSDRQGTQYF
.	14	TRBV9	TRBJ2-3	.	CASSGQMSTDTQYF
once	12	TRBV30	TRBJ1-2	.	CAWSVRAGGYTF
.	17	TRBV20-1	TRBJ1-1	TRBD1	CSASFLGQGGGITEAFF
.	15	TRBV2	TRBJ2-2	.	CASSERQQGSGELFF
.	15	TRBV7-6	TRBJ1-2	.	CASSLGRGALGGYTF
.	15	TRBV7-9	TRBJ2-1	.	CASSLETGGPNEQFF
.	13	TRBV18	TRBJ1-1	TRBD1	CASSPRTTGEAFF
.	16	TRBV15	TRBJ2-5	TRBD2	CATSRGNSGVGETQYF
.	17	TRBV11-2	TRBJ1-2	TRBD1	CASSAFIRTGGSNGYTF
.	12	TRBV19	TRBJ1-1	.	CASSIRGSEAFF
.	16	TRBV12-5	TRBJ2-1	.	CASGLVRGTRYNEQFF
.	12	TRBV29-1	TRBJ1-4	TRBD1	CSVGTGGGKLFF
.	15	TRBV6-5	TRBJ1-5	.	CASNRDALSNQPQHF
.	15	TRBV4-1	TRBJ2-5	.	CASSPATGPGETQYF
.	16	TRBV11-2	TRBJ2-1	.	CASSLEAGLAYNEQFF
.	14	TRBV6-5	TRBJ2-7	.	CASITTTGVDEQYF
.	16	TRBV5-4	TRBJ2-1	TRBD2	CASSLDGGGAAYEQFF